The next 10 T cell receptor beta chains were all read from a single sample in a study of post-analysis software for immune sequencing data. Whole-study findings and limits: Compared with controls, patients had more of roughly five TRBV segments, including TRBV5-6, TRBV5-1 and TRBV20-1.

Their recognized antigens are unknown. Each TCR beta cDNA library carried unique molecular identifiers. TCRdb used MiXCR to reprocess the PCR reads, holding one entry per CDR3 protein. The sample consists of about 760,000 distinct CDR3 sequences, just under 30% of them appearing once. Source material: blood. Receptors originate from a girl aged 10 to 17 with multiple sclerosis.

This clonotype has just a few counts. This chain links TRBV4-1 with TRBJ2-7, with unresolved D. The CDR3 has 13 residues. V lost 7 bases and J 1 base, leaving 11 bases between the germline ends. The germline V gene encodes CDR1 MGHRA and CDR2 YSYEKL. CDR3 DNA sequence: TGCGCCAGCACTGGACCTCCATCCTACGAGCAGTACTTC. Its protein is CASTGPPSYEQYF.

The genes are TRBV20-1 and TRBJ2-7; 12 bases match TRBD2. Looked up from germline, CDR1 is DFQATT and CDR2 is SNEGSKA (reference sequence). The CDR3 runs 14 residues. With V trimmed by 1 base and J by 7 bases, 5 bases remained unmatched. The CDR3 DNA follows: TGCAGTGCTAGAGGACTAGCGGGAGCTGGTGAGCAGTACTTC. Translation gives CSARGLAGAGEQYF.

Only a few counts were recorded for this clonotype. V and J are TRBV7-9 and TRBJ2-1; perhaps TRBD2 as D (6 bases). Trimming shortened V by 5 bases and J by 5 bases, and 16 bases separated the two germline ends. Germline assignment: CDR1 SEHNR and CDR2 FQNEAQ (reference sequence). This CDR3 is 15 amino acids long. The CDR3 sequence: CASSQGLQIHNEQFF. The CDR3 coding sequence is TGTGCCAGCAGCCAGGGACTGCAGATCCACAATGAGCAGTTCTTC. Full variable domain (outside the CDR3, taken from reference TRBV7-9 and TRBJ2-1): DTGVSQNPRHKITKRGQNVTFRCDPISEHNRLYWYRQTLGQGPEFLTYFQNEAQLEKSRLLSDRFSAERPKGSFSTLEIQRTEQGDSAMYLCASSQGLQIHNEQFFGPGTRLTVL.

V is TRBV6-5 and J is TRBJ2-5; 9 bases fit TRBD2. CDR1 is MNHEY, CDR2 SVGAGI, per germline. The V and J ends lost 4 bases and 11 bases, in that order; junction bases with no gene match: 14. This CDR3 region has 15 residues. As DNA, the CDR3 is TGTGCCAGCAGTTCACCGGGACTAGCTCCGAATGAGCAGTACTTC. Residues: CASSSPGLAPNEQYF.

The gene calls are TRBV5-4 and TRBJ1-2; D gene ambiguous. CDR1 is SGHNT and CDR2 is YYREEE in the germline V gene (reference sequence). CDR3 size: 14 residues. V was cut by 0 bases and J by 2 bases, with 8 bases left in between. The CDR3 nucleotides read TGTGCCAGCAGCTTGGATAGGATCAACTATGGCTACACCTTC. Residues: CASSLDRINYGYTF.

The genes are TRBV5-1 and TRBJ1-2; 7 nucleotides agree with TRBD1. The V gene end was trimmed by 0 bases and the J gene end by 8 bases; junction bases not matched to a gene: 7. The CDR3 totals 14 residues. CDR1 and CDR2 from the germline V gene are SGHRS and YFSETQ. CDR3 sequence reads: CASSLAFSGQGYTF. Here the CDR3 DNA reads TGCGCCAGCAGCTTGGCCTTTTCGGGACAGGGCTACACCTTC.

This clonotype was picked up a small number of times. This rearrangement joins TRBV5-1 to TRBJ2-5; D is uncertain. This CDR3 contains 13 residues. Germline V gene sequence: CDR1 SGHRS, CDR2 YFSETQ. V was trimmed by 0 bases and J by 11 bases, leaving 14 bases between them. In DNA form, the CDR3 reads TGCGCCAGCAGCTTGGCTGGAAGTGCTGAGCAGTACTTC. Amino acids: CASSLAGSAEQYF.

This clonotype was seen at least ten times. In DNA form, the CDR3 reads TGTGCCAGCAGCGATCGATCCTACGAGCAGTACTTC. Translation: CASSDRSYEQYF. The chain combines TRBV7-9 with TRBJ2-7, with no clear D. This CDR3 spans 12 amino acids. The V end was cut by 5 bases, the J end by 1 base, with 6 bases between. Germline lookup yields CDR1 SEHNR and CDR2 FQNEAQ (reference sequence).

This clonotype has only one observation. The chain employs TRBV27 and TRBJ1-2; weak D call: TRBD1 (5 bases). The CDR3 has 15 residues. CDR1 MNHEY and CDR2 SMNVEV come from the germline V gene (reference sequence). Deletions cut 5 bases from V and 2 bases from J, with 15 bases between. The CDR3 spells CASSPPGRRNYGYTF. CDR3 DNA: TGTGCCAGCAGTCCACCGGGACGGAGAAACTATGGCTACACCTTC.

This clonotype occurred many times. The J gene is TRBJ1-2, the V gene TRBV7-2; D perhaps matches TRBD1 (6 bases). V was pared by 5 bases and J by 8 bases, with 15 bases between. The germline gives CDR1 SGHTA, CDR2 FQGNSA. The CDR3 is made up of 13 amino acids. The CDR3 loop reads CASSPGGVGGYTF. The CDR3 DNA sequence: TGTGCCAGCAGCCCTGGGGGCGTAGGGGGCTACACCTTC.